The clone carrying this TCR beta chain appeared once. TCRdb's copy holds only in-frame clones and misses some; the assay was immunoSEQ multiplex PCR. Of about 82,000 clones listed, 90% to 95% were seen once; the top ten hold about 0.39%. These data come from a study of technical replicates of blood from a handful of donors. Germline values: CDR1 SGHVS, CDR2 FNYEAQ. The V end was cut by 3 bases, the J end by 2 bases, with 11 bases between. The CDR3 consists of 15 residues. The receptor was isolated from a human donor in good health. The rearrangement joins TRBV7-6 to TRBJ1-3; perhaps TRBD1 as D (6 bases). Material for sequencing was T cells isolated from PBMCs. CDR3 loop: CASSLGHLTGNTIYF. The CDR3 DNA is TGTGCCAGCAGCTTGGGACATCTTACTGGAAACACCATATATTTT.